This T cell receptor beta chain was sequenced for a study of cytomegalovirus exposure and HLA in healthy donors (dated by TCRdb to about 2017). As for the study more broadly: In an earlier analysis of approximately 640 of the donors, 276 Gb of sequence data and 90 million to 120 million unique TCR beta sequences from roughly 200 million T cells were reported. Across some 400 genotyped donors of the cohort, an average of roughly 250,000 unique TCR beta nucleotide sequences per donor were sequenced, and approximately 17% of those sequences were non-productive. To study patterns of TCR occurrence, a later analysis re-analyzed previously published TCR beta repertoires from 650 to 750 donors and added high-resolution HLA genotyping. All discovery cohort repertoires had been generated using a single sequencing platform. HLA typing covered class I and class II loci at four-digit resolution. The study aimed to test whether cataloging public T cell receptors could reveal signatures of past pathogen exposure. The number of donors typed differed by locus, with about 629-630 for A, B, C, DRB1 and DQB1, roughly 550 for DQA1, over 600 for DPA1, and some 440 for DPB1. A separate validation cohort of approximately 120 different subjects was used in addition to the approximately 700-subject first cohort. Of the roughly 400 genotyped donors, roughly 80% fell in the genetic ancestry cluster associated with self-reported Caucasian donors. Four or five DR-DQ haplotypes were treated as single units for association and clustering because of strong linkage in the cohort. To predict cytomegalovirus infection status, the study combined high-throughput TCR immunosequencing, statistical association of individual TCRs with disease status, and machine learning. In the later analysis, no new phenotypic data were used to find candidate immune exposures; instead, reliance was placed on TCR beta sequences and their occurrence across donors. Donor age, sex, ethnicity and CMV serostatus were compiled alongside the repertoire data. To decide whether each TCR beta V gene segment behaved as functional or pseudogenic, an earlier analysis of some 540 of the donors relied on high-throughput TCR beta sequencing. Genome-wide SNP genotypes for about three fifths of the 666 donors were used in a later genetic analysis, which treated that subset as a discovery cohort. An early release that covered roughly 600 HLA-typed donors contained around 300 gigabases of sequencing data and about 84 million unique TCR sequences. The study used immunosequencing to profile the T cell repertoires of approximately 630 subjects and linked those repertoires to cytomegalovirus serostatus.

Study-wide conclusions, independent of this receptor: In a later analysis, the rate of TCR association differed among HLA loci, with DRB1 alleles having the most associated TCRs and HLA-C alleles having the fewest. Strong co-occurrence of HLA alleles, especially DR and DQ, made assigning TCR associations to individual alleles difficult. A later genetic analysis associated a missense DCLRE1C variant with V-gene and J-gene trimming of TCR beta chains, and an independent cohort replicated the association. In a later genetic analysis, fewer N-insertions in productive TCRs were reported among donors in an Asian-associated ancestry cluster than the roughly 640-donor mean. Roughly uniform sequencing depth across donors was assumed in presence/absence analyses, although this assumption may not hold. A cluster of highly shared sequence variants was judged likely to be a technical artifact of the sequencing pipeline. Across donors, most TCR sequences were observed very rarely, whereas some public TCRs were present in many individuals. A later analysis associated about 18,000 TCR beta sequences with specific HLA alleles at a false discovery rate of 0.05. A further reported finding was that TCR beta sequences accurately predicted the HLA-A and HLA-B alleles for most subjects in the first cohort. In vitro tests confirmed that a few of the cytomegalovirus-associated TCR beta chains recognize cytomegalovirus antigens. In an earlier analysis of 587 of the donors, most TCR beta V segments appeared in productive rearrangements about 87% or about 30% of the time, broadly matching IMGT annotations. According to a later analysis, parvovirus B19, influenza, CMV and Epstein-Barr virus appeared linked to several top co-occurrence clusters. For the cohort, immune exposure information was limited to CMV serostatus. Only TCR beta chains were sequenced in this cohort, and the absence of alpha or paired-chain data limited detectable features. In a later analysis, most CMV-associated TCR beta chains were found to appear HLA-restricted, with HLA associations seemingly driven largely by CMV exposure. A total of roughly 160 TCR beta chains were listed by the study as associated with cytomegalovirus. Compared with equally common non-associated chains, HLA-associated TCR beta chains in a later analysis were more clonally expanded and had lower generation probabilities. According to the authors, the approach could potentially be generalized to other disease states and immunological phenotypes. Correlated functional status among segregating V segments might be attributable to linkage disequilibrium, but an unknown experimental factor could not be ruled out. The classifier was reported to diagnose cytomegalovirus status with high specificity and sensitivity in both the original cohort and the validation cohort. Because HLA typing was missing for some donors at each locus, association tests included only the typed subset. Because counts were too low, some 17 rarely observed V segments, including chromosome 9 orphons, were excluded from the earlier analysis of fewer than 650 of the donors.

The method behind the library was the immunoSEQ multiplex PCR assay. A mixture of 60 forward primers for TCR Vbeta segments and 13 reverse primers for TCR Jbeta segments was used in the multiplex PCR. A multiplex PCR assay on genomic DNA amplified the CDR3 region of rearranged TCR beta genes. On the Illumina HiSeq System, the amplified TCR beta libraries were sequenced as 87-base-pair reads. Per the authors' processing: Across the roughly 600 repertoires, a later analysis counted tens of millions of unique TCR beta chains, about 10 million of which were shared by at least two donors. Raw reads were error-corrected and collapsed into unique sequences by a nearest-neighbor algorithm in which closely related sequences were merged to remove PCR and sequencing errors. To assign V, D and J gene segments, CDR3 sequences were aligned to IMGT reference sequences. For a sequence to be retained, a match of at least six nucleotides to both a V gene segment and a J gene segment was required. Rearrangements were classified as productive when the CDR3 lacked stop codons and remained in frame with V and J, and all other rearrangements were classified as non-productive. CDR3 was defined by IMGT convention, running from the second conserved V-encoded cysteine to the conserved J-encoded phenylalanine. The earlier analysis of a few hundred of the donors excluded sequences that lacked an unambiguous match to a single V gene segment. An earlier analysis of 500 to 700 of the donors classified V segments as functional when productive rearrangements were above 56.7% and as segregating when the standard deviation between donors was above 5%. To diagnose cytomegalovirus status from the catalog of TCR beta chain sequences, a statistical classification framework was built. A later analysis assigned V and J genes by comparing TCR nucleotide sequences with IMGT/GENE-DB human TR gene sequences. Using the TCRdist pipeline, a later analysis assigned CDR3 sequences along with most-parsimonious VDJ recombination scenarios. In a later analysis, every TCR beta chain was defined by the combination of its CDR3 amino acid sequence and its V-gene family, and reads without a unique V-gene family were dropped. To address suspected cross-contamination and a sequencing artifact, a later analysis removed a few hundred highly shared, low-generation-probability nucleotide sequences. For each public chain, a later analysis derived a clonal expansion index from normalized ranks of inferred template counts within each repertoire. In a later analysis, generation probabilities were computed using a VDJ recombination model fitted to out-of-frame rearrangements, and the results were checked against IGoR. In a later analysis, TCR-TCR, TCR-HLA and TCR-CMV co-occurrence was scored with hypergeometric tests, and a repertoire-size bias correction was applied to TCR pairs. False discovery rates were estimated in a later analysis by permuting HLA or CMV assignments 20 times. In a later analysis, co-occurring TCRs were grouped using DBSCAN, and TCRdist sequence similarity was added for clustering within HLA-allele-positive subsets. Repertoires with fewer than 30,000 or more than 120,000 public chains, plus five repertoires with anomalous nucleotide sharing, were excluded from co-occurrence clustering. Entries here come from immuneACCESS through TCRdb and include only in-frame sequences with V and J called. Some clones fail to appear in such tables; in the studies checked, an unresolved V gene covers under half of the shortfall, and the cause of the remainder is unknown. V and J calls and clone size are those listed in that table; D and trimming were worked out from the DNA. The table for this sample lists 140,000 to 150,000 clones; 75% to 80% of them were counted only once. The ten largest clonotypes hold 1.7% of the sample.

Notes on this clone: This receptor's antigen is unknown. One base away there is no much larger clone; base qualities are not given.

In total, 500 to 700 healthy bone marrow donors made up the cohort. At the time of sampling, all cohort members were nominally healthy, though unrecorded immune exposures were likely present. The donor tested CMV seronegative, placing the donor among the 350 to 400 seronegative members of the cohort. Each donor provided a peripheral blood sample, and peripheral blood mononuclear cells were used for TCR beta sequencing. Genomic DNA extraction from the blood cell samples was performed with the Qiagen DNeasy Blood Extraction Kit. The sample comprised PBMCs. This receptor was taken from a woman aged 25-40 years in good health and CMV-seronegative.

CDR3 reads: CASSNRGGTIYF. The nucleotide sequence reads as follows: TGTGCCAGCAGTAACAGGGGTGGCACCATATATTTT. The rearrangement joined TRBV2 to TRBJ1-3; 7 central bases correspond to TRBD1. Per the germline V gene, SNHLY is the CDR1 and FYNNEI is the CDR2. Reading from cysteine to phenylalanine, the CDR3 counts 12 amino acids. The read is trimmed to its CDR3 DNA, 36 bases read in frame from base 1. Relative to germline, V is missing 5 bases and J is missing 9 bases, with 4 bases of the junction outside any gene match. The CDR3, completed at both ends by the reference TRBV2 and TRBJ1-3 genes, gives the full variable domain EPEVTQTPSHQVTQMGQEVILRCVPISNHLYFYWYRQILGQKVEFLVSFYNNEISEKSEIFDDQFSVERPDGSNFTLKIRSTKLEDSAMYFCASSNRGGTIYFGEGSWLTVV.